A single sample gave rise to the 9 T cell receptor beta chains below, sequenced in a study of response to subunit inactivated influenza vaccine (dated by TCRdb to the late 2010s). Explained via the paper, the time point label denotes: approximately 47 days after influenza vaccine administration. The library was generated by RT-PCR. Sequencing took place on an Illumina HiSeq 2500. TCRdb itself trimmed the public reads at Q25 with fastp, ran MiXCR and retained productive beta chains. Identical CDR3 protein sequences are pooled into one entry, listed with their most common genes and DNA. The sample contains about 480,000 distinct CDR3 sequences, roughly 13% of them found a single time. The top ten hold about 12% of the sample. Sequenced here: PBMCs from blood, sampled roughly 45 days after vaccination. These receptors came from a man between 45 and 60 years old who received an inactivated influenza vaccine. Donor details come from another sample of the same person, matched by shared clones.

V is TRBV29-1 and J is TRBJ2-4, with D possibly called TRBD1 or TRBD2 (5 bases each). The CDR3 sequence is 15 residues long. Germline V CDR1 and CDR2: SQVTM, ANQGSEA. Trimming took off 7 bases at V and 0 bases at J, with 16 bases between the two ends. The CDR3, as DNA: TGCAGCGCTGCGGTCCAGGGAGTAGCCAAAAACATTCAGTACTTC. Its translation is CSAAVQGVAKNIQYF.

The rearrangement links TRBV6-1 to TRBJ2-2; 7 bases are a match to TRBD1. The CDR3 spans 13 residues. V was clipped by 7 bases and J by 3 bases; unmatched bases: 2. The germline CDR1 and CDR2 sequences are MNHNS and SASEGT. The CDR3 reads CASNTGDTGELFF. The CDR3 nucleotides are TGTGCCAGCAATACAGGGGACACCGGGGAGCTGTTTTTT.

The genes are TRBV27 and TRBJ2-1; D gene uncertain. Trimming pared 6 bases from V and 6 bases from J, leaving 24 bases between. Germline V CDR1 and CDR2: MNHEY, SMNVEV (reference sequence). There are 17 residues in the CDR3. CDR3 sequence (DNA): TGTGCCAGCAGCCTTTATTTGGAAGCGAGTTCAGTCAATGAGCAGTTCTTC. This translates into CASSLYLEASSVNEQFF.

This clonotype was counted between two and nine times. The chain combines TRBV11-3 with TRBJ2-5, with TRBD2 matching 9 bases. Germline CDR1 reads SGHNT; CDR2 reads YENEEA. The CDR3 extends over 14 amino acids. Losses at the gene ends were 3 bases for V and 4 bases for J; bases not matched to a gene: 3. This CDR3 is CASSLAGGAETQYF. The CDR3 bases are TGTGCCAGCAGCTTGGCGGGAGGGGCAGAGACCCAGTACTTC.

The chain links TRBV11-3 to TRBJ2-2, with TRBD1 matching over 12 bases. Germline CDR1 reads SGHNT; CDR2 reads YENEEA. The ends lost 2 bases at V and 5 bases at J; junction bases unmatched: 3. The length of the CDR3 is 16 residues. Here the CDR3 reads CASSLRDRGRTGELFF. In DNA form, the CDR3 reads TGTGCCAGCAGCTTAAGGGACAGGGGGCGGACCGGGGAGCTGTTTTTT.

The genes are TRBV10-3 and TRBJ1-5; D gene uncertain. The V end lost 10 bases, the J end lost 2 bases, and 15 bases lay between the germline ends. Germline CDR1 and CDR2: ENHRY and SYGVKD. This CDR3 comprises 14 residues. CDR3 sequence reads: CATRPDLGNQPQHF. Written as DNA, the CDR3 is TGTGCCACCAGACCCGATCTGGGCAATCAGCCCCAGCATTTT.

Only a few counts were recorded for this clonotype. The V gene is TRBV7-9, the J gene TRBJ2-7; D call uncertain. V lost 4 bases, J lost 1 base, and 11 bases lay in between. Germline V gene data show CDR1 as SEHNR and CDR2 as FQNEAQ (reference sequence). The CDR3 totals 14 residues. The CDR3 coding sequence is TGTGCCAGCAGCTCCCCAACATGGTCCTACGAGCAGTACTTC. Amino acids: CASSSPTWSYEQYF.

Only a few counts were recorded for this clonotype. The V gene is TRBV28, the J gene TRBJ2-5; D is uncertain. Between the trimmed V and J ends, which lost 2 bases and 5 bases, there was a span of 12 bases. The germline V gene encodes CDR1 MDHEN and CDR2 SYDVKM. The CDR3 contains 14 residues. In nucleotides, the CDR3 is TGTGCCAGCAGTTTAAGGAACAAGCAGGAGACCCAGTACTTC. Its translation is CASSLRNKQETQYF.

CDR3 protein: CASSLAVGGRDGYTF. The CDR3 DNA reads TGCGCCAGCAGCTTGGCGGTCGGGGGCCGGGATGGCTACACCTTC. The V gene is TRBV5-1, the J gene TRBJ1-2, with D perhaps matching TRBD1 (6 bases). Trimming pared 0 bases from V and 6 bases from J, leaving 15 bases between. Germline CDR1 is SGHRS and CDR2 is YFSETQ. CDR3 length: 15 residues.